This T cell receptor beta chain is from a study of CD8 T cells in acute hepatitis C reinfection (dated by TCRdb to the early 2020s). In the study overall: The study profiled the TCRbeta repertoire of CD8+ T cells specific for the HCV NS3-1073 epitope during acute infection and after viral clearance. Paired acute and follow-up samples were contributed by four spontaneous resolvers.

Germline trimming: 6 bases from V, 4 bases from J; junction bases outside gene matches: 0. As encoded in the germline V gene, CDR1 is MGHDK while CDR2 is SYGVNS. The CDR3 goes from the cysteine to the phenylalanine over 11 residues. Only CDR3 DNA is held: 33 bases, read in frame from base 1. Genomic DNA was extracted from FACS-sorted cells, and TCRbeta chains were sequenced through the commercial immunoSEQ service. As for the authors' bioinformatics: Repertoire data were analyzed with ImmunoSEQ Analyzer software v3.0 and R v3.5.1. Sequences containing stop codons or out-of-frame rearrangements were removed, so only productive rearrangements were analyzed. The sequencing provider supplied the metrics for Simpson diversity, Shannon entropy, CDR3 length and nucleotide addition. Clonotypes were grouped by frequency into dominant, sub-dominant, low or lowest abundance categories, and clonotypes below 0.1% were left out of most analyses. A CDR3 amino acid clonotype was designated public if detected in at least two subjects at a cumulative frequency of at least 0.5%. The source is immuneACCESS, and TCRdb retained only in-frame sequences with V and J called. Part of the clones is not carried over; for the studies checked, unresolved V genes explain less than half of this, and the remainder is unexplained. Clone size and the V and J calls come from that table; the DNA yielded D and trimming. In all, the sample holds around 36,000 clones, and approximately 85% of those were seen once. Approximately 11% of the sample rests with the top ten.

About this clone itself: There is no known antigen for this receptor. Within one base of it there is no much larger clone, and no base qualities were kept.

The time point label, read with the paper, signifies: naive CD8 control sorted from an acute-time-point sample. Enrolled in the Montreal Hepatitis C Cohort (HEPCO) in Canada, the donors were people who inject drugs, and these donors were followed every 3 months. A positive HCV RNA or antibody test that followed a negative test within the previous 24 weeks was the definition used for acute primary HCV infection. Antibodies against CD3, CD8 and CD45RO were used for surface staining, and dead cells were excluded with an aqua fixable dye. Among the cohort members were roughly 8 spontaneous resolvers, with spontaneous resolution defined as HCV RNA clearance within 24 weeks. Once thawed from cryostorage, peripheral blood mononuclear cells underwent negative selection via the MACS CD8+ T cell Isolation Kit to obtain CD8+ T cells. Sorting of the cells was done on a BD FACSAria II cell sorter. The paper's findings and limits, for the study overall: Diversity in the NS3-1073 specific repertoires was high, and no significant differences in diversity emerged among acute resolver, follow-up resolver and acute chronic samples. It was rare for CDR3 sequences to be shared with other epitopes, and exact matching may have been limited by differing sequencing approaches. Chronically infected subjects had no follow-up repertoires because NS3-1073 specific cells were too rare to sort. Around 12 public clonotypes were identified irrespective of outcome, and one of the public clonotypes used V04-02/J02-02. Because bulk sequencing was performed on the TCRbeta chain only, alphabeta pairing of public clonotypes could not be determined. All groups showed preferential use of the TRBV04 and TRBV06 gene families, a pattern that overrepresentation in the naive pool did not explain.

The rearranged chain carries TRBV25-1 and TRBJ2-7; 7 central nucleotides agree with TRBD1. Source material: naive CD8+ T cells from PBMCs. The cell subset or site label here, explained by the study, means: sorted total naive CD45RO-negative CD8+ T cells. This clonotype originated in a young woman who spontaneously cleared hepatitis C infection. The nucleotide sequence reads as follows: TGTGCCAGCAGACAGGGGTACGAGCAGTACTTC. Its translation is CASRQGYEQYF.